The rows below give T cell receptor beta chains drawn from one sample of a study of T-cell reconstitution after alpha-beta-depleted transplantation in children. MiXCR, run by TCRdb on the PCR reads, gives a single entry per CDR3 protein. The table has 700,000 to 950,000 distinct CDR3 sequences, around 17% seen once. The sequencing used PBMCs, mostly from graft donor cells, collected 360 days after TCRalphabeta/CD19-depleted stem cell transplant. Receptors were obtained from a male patient aged 10-17 years who had a stem cell transplant for acute lymphoblastic leukemia, so the T cells may come from the graft donor. Both conserved end residues are part of each CDR3. The D gene is left open where the match is weak. Where a row states a size, it is once, few, many or the class of an expanded clone; other rows omit it.

clone_size | d_call | j_call | cdr3_length | v_call | cdr3_nt | cdr3_aa
- | - | TRBJ2-5 | 14 | TRBV5-1 | TGCGCCAGCAGCGTCCAGGACTCCCAAGAGACCCAGTACTTC | CASSVQDSQETQYF
few | - | TRBJ2-7 | 13 | TRBV11-1 | TGTGCCAGCAGCCGGGACACAGGTTTCGAGCAGTACTTC | CASSRDTGFEQYF
few | - | TRBJ2-5 | 13 | TRBV9 | TGTGCCAGCAGCGCAGCTACCCAGAAGACCCAGTACTTC | CASSAATQKTQYF
- | TRBD1 | TRBJ2-7 | 14 | TRBV5-1 | TGCGCCAGCAGAGCAGGGGACAGGGGATCCGAGCAGTACTTC | CASRAGDRGSEQYF
few | - | TRBJ1-5 | 13 | TRBV25-1 | TGTGCCAGCAGTGCCTTCAGGGGTCAGCCCCAGCATTTT | CASSAFRGQPQHF
few | TRBD1 | TRBJ2-7 | 15 | TRBV20-1 | TGCAGTGCTAACGACAGGGGCACAAGCTCCTACGAGCAGTACTTC | CSANDRGTSSYEQYF
- | TRBD1 | TRBJ1-2 | 14 | TRBV6-5 | TGTGCCAGCAGTTACCCGGGACAGAGAGATGGCTACACCTTC | CASSYPGQRDGYTF
- | - | TRBJ2-7 | 13 | TRBV18 | TGTGCCAGCTCACCACAGCTCAACTACGAGCAGTACTTC | CASSPQLNYEQYF
- | TRBD1 | TRBJ2-3 | 14 | TRBV24-1 | TGTGCCACCAGCCCATCAGGGGGCCCAGATACGCAGTATTTT | CATSPSGGPDTQYF
- | TRBD1 | TRBJ2-7 | 15 | TRBV18 | TGTGCCAGCTCACCGCAGACAGGGCCCTCCGACGAGCAGTACTTC | CASSPQTGPSDEQYF
few | - | TRBJ2-2 | 14 | TRBV20-1 | TGCAGTGCAATATCGACTAGTGGGTCCGGGGAGCTGTTTTTT | CSAISTSGSGELFF
few | TRBD2 | TRBJ2-5 | 16 | TRBV5-1 | TGCGCCAGCAGCGGAGGGACTAGCGGGACCCAAGAGACCCAGTACTTC | CASSGGTSGTQETQYF
- | - | TRBJ2-7 | 14 | TRBV3-1 | TGTGCCAGCAGCCAAGTAGAGGGGAATAGCGAGCAGTACTTC | CASSQVEGNSEQYF
- | TRBD1 | TRBJ2-5 | 13 | TRBV6-5 | TGTGCCAGCAGTTCGGACAGGGGCGGGACCCAGTACTTC | CASSSDRGGTQYF
- | - | TRBJ1-1 | 14 | TRBV18 | TGTGCCAGCTCACCACTCCAGGAGAACACTGAAGCTTTCTTT | CASSPLQENTEAFF
- | TRBD1 | TRBJ2-1 | 16 | TRBV18 | TGTGCCAGCTCACCATTGACAGGGGGGGGTTTCAATGAGCAGTTCTTC | CASSPLTGGGFNEQFF
- | TRBD2 | TRBJ2-7 | 17 | TRBV15 | TGTGCCACCAGCCCTCTAGCGGGAGGCTGGGGCTCCTACGAGCAGTACTTC | CATSPLAGGWGSYEQYF
few | - | TRBJ1-1 | 12 | TRBV7-9 | TGTGCCAGCAGCCTCTCGGGCCCTGAAGCTTTCTTT | CASSLSGPEAFF
few | TRBD2 | TRBJ2-3 | 18 | TRBV7-8 | TGTGCCAGCAGCTCCCATTCCGGACTAGCGGGTAGCACAGATACGCAGTATTTT | CASSSHSGLAGSTDTQYF
- | TRBD2 | TRBJ2-7 | 16 | TRBV5-1 | TGCGCCAGCAGCTTGGTAGGGACTAGCGCGCTTTACGAGCAGTACTTC | CASSLVGTSALYEQYF
- | - | TRBJ2-7 | 18 | TRBV3-1 | TGTGCCAGCAGCCATAAACTCCTAGGCGGGCGGTACTCCTACGAGCAGTACTTC | CASSHKLLGGRYSYEQYF
few | - | TRBJ2-3 | 16 | TRBV7-8 | TGTGCCAGCAGCCTTCGTCGGGGGGCAGGGACAGATACGCAGTATTTT | CASSLRRGAGTDTQYF
few | - | TRBJ1-1 | 13 | TRBV7-9 | TGTGCCAGCAGCATGGGAGCGAACACTGAAGCTTTCTTT | CASSMGANTEAFF
- | - | TRBJ1-5 | 12 | TRBV12-3/TRBV12-4 | TGTGCCAGCAGCCCCAACCGTCAGCCCCAGCATTTT | CASSPNRQPQHF
- | - | TRBJ2-1 | 15 | TRBV29-1 | TGCAGCCCTCACGACCAGGCGTGCTCCTACAATGAGCAGTTCTTC | CSPHDQACSYNEQFF
few | TRBD1 | TRBJ2-7 | 16 | TRBV7-2 | TGTGCCAGCAGCTTAGAGGACAGGACAGGGGGAAGAGAGCAGTACTTC | CASSLEDRTGGREQYF
- | - | TRBJ1-6 | 12 | TRBV4-2 | TGTGCCAGCAGCCAAAGACCGGGACCCCTTAACTTT | CASSQRPGPLNF
few | - | TRBJ2-5 | 12 | TRBV18 | TGTGCCAGCTCTTCAAGGGTAGAGACCCAGTACTTC | CASSSRVETQYF
few | TRBD2 | TRBJ2-3 | 15 | TRBV14 | TGTGCCAGCAGCCCGTATCTAGCGGCTACAGATACGCAGTATTTT | CASSPYLAATDTQYF
few | TRBD1 | TRBJ1-1 | 15 | TRBV18 | TGTGCCAGCTCACGGGGGACAGTTTTCGAAGGTGAAGCTTTCTTT | CASSRGTVFEGEAFF
- | - | TRBJ1-1 | 15 | TRBV11-2 | TGTTCCAGCAGCTTAAAATTCATAGGGATCAGTGAAGCTTTCTTT | CSSSLKFIGISEAFF
few | TRBD1 | TRBJ1-3 | 17 | TRBV28 | TGTGCCAGCAGTTCCTTAGTAACACAGGGGGCTGGAAACACCATATATTTT | CASSSLVTQGAGNTIYF
- | - | TRBJ2-1 | 14 | TRBV24-1 | TGTGCCACCAATGCGGGCAGCTCCTACAATGAGCAGTTCTTC | CATNAGSSYNEQFF
few | TRBD2 | TRBJ2-1 | 16 | TRBV24-1 | TGTGCCGTTAGCGGGAGGGGATCGAGCTCCTACAATGAGCAGTTCTTC | CAVSGRGSSSYNEQFF
few | TRBD2 | TRBJ2-3 | 19 | TRBV7-3 | TGTGCCAGCAGCCTCCTTTGGACTAGCGGGAGGGCCGGCACAGATACGCAGTATTTT | CASSLLWTSGRAGTDTQYF
- | TRBD1 | TRBJ1-2 | 14 | TRBV5-1 | TGCGCCAGCAGCTTGCCGACAGGGGTTTATGGCTACACCTTC | CASSLPTGVYGYTF
few | - | TRBJ2-5 | 14 | TRBV12-3/TRBV12-4 | TGTGCCAGCAGCGACAACAGGGTCCAAGAGACCCAGTACTTC | CASSDNRVQETQYF
few | TRBD1 | TRBJ2-1 | 16 | TRBV13 | TGTGCCAGCAGCTTAAAGGTTTGGGGACAGCTCAATGAGCAGTTCTTC | CASSLKVWGQLNEQFF
few | - | TRBJ1-1 | 13 | TRBV12-3/TRBV12-4 | TGTGCCAGCAGTTCTTCCGGGTTCACTGAAGCTTTCTTT | CASSSSGFTEAFF
- | TRBD1 | TRBJ2-7 | 16 | TRBV4-1 | TGCGCCAGCAGCCAATCTCCGGGACAGGTGGGGTACGAGCAGTACTTC | CASSQSPGQVGYEQYF